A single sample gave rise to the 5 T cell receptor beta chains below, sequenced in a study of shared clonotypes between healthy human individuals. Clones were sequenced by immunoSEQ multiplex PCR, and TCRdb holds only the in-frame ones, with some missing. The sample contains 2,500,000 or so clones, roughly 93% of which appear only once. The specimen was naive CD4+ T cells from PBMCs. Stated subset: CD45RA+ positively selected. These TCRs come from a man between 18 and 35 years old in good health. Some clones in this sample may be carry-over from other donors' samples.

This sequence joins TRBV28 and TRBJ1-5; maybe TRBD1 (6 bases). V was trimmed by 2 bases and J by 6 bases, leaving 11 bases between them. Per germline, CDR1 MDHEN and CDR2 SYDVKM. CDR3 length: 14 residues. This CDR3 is CASSLRGGRQPQHF. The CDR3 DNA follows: TGTGCCAGCAGTTTACGCGGGGGGCGTCAGCCCCAGCATTTT.

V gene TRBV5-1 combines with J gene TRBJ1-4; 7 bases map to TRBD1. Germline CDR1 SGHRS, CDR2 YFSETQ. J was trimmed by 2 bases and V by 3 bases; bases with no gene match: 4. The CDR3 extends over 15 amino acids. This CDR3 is CASSSQQGTNEKLFF. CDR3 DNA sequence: TGCGCCAGCAGCTCACAACAGGGGACTAATGAAAAACTGTTTTTT. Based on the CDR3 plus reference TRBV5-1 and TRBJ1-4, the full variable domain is KAGVTQTPRYLIKTRGQQVTLSCSPISGHRSVSWYQQTPGQGLQFLFEYFSETQRNKGNFPGRFSGRQFSNSRSEMNVSTLELGDSALYLCASSSQQGTNEKLFFGSGTQLSVL.

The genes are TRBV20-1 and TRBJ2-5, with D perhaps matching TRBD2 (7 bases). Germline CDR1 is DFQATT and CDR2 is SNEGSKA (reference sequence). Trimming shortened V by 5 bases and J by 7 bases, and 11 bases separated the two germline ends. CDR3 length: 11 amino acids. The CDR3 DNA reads TGCAGTGCTGAAGGGGGGGGGACCCAGTACTTC. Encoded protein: CSAEGGGTQYF.

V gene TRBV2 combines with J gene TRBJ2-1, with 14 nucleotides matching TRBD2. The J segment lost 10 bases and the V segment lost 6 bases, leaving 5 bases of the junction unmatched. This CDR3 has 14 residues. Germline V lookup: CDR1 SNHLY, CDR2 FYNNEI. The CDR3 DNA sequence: TGTGCCAGCAGGAAGACTAGCGGGAGGGCCGAGCAGTTCTTC. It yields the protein CASRKTSGRAEQFF.

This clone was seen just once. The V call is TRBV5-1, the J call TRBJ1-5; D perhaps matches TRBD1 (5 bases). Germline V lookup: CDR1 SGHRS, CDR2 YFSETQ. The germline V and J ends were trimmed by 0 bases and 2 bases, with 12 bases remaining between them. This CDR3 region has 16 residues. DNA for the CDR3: TGCGCCAGCAGCTTGGGGGACGGCCGGGGCAATCAGCCCCAGCATTTT. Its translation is CASSLGDGRGNQPQHF.